A selection of T cell receptor beta chains follows, all from one sample in a study of blood T cell repertoires in COVID-19. Repertoires were generated with immunoSEQ multiplex PCR, while TCRdb's copy carries only in-frame clones and drops some. The top ten hold just under 6.5% of the sample, which has under 250,000 clones, around 89% seen once. Material: peripheral blood. These receptors were taken from a woman aged 25 to 39 with COVID-19, enrolled during active disease. The CDR3 runs from the conserved cysteine through the conserved F or W. The order of the fields is V gene, D gene, J gene, clone size, CDR3 protein, CDR3 DNA. The D gene is left open where the match is weak. Size is omitted from some rows. Given values are once, few, many or a class for expanded clones.

V gene: TRBV6-5; D gene: NA; J gene: TRBJ2-7; clone size: NA; CDR3 protein: CASSYMQGKGSYEQYF; CDR3 DNA: TGTGCCAGCAGTTACATGCAGGGGAAAGGCTCCTACGAGCAGTACTTC
V gene: TRBV2; D gene: TRBD1; J gene: TRBJ1-2; clone size: once; CDR3 protein: CASSEIRDRGNGYTF; CDR3 DNA: TGTGCCAGCAGTGAAATCCGGGACAGGGGGAATGGCTACACCTTC
V gene: TRBV6-4; D gene: NA; J gene: TRBJ2-2; clone size: NA; CDR3 protein: CASSDSETGELFF; CDR3 DNA: TGTGCCAGCAGTGACTCAGAGACCGGGGAGCTGTTTTTT
V gene: TRBV18; D gene: NA; J gene: TRBJ2-2; clone size: NA; CDR3 protein: CASSPTRASTGELFF; CDR3 DNA: TGTGCCAGCTCACCTACGCGGGCGAGTACCGGGGAGCTGTTTTTT
V gene: TRBV19; D gene: TRBD1; J gene: TRBJ1-5; clone size: NA; CDR3 protein: CASRFVPGQGRYSNQPQHF; CDR3 DNA: TGTGCCAGTAGATTCGTACCGGGACAGGGACGATATAGCAATCAGCCCCAGCATTTT
V gene: TRBV6-6; D gene: TRBD2; J gene: TRBJ2-1; clone size: NA; CDR3 protein: CASSLRGGTLRPHEQFF; CDR3 DNA: TGTGCCAGCAGTCTCCGCGGGGGAACCCTCAGGCCCCATGAGCAGTTCTTC
V gene: TRBV24-1; D gene: TRBD2; J gene: TRBJ2-5; clone size: NA; CDR3 protein: CATSPGLAEQETQYF; CDR3 DNA: TGTGCCACCAGTCCGGGACTAGCGGAACAAGAGACCCAGTACTTC
V gene: TRBV29-1; D gene: TRBD2; J gene: TRBJ2-7; clone size: once; CDR3 protein: CSVEEPSGIYEQYF; CDR3 DNA: TGCAGCGTTGAAGAGCCTAGCGGGATCTACGAGCAGTACTTC
V gene: TRBV19; D gene: TRBD1; J gene: TRBJ1-3; clone size: NA; CDR3 protein: CASSFLGTGRNTIYF; CDR3 DNA: TGTGCCAGTAGTTTCTTAGGGACAGGCCGAAACACCATATATTTT
V gene: TRBV11-1; D gene: TRBD2; J gene: TRBJ2-1; clone size: NA; CDR3 protein: CASSLERGGPDEQFF; CDR3 DNA: TGTGCCAGCAGCTTAGAGCGGGGGGGCCCTGATGAGCAGTTCTTC
V gene: TRBV27; D gene: TRBD2; J gene: TRBJ2-1; clone size: NA; CDR3 protein: CASSHEWASGGNEQFF; CDR3 DNA: TGTGCCAGCAGTCACGAGTGGGCTAGCGGGGGGAATGAGCAGTTCTTC
V gene: TRBV19; D gene: TRBD1; J gene: TRBJ2-3; clone size: NA; CDR3 protein: CASSIGDRYTDTQYF; CDR3 DNA: TGTGCCAGTAGTATTGGGGACAGATACACAGATACGCAGTATTTT
V gene: TRBV3-1/TRBV3-2; D gene: NA; J gene: TRBJ1-2; clone size: NA; CDR3 protein: CASSQGGRRSGSYTF; CDR3 DNA: TGTGCCAGCAGCCAAGGGGGCAGGAGATCCGGAAGCTACACCTTC